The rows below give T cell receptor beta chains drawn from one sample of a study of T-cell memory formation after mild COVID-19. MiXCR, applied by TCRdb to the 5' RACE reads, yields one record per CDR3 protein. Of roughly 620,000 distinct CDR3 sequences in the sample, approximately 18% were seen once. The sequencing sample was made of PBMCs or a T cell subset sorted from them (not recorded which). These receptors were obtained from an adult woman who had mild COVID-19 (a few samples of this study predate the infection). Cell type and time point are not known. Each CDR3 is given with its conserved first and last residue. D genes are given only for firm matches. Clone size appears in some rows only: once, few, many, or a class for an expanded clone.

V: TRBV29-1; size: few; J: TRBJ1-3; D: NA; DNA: TGCAGCGTCGGGACATCGTCTGGAAACACCATATATTTT; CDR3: CSVGTSSGNTIYF
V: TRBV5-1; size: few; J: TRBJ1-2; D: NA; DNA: TGCGCCAGCAGCCCCTCTGGGGGGGTTGGCTACACCTTC; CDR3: CASSPSGGVGYTF
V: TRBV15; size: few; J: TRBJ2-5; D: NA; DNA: TGTGCCACCAGCAGGGACGTGTCGGGTGAGACCCAGTACTTC; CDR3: CATSRDVSGETQYF
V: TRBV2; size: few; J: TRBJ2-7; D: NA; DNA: TGTGCCATCAATAGCGGATCCTCCTACGAGCAGTACTTC; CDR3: CAINSGSSYEQYF
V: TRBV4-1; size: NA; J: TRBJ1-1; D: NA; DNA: TGCGCCAGCAGCCAAGAGGTAGGGGCTTTGATGAACACTGAAGCTTTCTTT; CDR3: CASSQEVGALMNTEAFF
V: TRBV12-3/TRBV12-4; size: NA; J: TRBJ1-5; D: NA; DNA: TGTGCCAGCAGTCCGGGAATCAACAATCAGCCCCAGCATTTT; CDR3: CASSPGINNQPQHF
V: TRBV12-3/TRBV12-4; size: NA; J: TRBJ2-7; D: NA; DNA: TGTGCCAGCAGTTCGTCGAGGGGGTACGAGCAGTACTTC; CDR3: CASSSSRGYEQYF
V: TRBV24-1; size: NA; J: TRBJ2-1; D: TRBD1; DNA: TGTGCCACCAGTGATACCGGGACAGACTACAATGAGCAGTTCTTC; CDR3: CATSDTGTDYNEQFF
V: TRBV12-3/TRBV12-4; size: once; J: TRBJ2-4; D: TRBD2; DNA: TGTGCCAGCAGCCGGAGTAGCGGGGGAAACATTCAGTACTTC; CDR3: CASSRSSGGNIQYF
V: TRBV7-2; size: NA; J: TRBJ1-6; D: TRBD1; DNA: TGTGCCAGCAGCTACGTCGGGACAGGGGAGTATAATTCACCCCTCCACTTT; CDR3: CASSYVGTGEYNSPLHF
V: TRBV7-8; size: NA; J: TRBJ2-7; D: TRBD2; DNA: TGTGCCAGCACTATTAGCGGGAAGGGGTACGAGCAGTACTTC; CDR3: CASTISGKGYEQYF
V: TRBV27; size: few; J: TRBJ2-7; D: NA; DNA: TGTGCCAGCAGTTTATCGGGGCCGGACGGGTCCTACGAGCAGTACTTC; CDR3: CASSLSGPDGSYEQYF
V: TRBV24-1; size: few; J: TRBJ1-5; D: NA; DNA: TGTGCCACCAGTGATACCAGGGGCCCTAATCAGCCCCAGCATTTT; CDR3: CATSDTRGPNQPQHF
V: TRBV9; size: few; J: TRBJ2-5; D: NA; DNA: TGTGCCAGCAGCGCCCCGGGCAGGGGGGAAGAGACCCAGTACTTC; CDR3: CASSAPGRGEETQYF
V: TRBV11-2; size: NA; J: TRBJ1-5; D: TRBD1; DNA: TGTGCCAGCAGCCAGGGACAGTTTAGCAATCAGCCCCAGCATTTT; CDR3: CASSQGQFSNQPQHF
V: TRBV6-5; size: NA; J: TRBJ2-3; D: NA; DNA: TGTGCCAGCAGATCCGGGGCAGCCCGGGATACGCAGTATTTT; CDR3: CASRSGAARDTQYF
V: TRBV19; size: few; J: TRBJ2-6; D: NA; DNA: TGTGCCAGTAGTATAGATAGCGGCTCTGGGGCCAACGTCCTGACTTTC; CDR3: CASSIDSGSGANVLTF
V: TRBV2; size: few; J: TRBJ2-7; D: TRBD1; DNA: TGTGCCAGCAGGGGACAGGGCCTTGGGGAGCAGTACTTC; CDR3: CASRGQGLGEQYF
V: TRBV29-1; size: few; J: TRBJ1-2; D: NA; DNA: TGCAGCGTGCCTTTCAGGGGATCAAACTATGGCTACACCTTC; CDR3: CSVPFRGSNYGYTF
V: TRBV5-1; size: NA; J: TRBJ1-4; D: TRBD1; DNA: TGCGCCAGCAGCTCCACAGGGGCGGCTAATGAAAAACTGTTTTTT; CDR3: CASSSTGAANEKLFF
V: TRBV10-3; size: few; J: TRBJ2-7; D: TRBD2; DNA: TGTGCCATCAGTTTCGGACTAGCGGGTGTCTACGAGCAGTACTTC; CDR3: CAISFGLAGVYEQYF
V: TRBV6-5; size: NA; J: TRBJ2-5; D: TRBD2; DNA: TGTGCCAGCAGTCAAGGACTAGCGGGGGCCCGAAACCAGTACTTC; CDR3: CASSQGLAGARNQYF
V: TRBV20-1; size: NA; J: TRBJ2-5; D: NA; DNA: TGCAGTGCTAGGATAAGGGCCGGAGAGACCCAGTACTTC; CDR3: CSARIRAGETQYF
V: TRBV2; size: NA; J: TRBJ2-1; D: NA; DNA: TGTGCCGGAGGGGTTAGCGCCTACAATGAGCAGTTCTTC; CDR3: CAGGVSAYNEQFF
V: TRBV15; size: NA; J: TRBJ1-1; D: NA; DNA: TGTGCCACCAGCAGAATAAGAAACCCGAACACTGAAGCTTTCTTT; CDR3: CATSRIRNPNTEAFF
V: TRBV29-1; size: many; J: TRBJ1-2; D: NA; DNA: TGCAGCGTGGGACGCATAAATAAGGTTGGCTACACCTTC; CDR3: CSVGRINKVGYTF
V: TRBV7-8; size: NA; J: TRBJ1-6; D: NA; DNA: TGTGCCAGCAGCTTAGGCGGACTTCGTTCACCCCTCCACTTT; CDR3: CASSLGGLRSPLHF
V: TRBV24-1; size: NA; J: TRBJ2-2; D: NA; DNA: TGTGCCACCAGTGACGAGGGGGGCCGGGAGCTGTTTTTT; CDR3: CATSDEGGRELFF
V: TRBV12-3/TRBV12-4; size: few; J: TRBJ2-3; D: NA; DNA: TGTGCCAGCACCCGGGACTTCACAGATACGCAGTATTTT; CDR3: CASTRDFTDTQYF
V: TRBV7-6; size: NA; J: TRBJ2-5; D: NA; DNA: TGTGCCAGCAGCTCCACGAGGGGCGGGGTCCGGGAGACCCAGTACTTC; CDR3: CASSSTRGGVRETQYF
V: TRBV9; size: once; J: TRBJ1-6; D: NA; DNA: TGTGACAGCAGCGTAGGGGGGTCGACAGGACTTTCACCCCTCCACTTT; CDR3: CDSSVGGSTGLSPLHF
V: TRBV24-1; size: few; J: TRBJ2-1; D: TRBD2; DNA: TGTGCCACCAGTGGGGGACTAGCTCTACACAATGAGCAGTTCTTC; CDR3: CATSGGLALHNEQFF
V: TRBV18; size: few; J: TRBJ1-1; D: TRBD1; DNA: TGTGCCAGCTCACGAAGACAGGGGGCGAGCACTGAAGCTTTCTTT; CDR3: CASSRRQGASTEAFF
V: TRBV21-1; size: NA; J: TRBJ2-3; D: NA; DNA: TGTGCCAGCAGCAAAGCGCTTACAGCCAGGCCCCCAACAGATACGCAGTATTTT; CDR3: CASSKALTARPPTDTQYF
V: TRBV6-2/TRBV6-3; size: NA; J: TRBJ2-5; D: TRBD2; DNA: TGTGCCAGCAGTTTATGGGGAGCGGGGGAAGAGACCCAGTACTTC; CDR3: CASSLWGAGEETQYF
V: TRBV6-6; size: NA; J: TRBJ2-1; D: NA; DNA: TGTGCCAGCACCACCAGGGTTTCGGGCAAAAGCTCCTACAATGAGCAGTTCTTC; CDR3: CASTTRVSGKSSYNEQFF
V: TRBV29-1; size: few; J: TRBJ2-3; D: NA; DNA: TGCAGCGTTGATGGGACTTTCACAGATACGCAGTATTTT; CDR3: CSVDGTFTDTQYF
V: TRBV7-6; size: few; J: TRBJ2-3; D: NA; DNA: TGTGCCAGCAGCTTAGACCCGGGGGCCGGGGATACGCAGTATTTT; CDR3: CASSLDPGAGDTQYF
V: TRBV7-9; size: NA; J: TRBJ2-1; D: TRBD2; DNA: TGTGCCAGCAGCTTAGTCCTAGCGGGCCTCAATGAGCAGTTCTTC; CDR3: CASSLVLAGLNEQFF
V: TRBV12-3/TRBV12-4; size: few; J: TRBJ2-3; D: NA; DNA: TGTGCCAGCAGTTTGAGGATAGGGGCGGCAGATACGCAGTATTTT; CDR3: CASSLRIGAADTQYF
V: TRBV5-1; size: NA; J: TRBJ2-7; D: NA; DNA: TGCGCCAGCAGCTTGGTGGGGGGCGCGACCTACGAGCAGTACTTC; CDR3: CASSLVGGATYEQYF
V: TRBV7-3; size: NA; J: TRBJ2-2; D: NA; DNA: TGTGCCAGCAGCTCAGCTTATGAGACCGGGGAGCTGTTTTTT; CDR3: CASSSAYETGELFF
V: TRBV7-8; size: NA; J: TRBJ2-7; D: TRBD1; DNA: TGTGCCAGCAGCCCTGGGGTGTACCAGGGGGCTCCCTACGAGCAGTACTTC; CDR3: CASSPGVYQGAPYEQYF
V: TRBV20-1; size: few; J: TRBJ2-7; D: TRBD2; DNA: TGCAGTGCCCACGGGACTAGCGGGAGCTACGAGCAGTACTTC; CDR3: CSAHGTSGSYEQYF
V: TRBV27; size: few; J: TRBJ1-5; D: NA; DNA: TGTGCCAGCAGTCAATCTCCCGAAAAAGGGGGCAATCAGCCCCAGCATTTT; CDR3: CASSQSPEKGGNQPQHF
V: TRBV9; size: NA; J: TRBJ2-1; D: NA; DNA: TGTGCCAGCAGCGTAGGACCTGAGCAGTTCTTC; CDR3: CASSVGPEQFF
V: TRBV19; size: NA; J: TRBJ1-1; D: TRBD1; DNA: TGTGCCAGTAGTCCCCACGGACAGGGAAACACTGAAGCTTTCTTT; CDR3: CASSPHGQGNTEAFF
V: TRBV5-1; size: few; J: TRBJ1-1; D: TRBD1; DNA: TGCGCCAGCAGCATGCGACAGGGGATAGATGAAGCTTTCTTT; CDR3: CASSMRQGIDEAFF
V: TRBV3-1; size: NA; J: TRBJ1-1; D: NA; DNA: TGTGCCAGCAGCCAAGATGTTTATCAAGCTTTCTTT; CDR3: CASSQDVYQAFF
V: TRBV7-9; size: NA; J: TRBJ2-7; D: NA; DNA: TGTGCCAGCAGCGGCAGACAGTCCTACGAGCAGTACTTC; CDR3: CASSGRQSYEQYF
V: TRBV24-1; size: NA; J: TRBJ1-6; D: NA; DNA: TGTGCCACCAGTGAGTCGGGAGTCAGGTCACCCCTCCACTTT; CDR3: CATSESGVRSPLHF
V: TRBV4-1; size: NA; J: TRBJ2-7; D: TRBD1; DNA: TGCGCCAGCAGCCAAGATTCGGGACAGGGGTTCTCCTACGAGCAGTACTTC; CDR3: CASSQDSGQGFSYEQYF
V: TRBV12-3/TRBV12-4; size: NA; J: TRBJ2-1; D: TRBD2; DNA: TGTGCCAGCAGCCCCACACTGACTAGCGGGAGGGCCAATGAGCAGTTCTTC; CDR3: CASSPTLTSGRANEQFF
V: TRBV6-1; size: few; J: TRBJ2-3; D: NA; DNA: TGTGCCAGCAGCCGGGGGAACTCGGGGGATACGCAGTATTTT; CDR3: CASSRGNSGDTQYF
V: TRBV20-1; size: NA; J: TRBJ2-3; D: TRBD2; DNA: TGCAGTGCTGGAGAGCTAGCGGGAGGGCCCCAAGGCACAGATACGCAGTATTTT; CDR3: CSAGELAGGPQGTDTQYF
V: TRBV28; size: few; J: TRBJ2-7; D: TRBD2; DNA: TGTGCCAGCAGCGTTACCGGGACTAGCGGGACCGAGCAGTACTTC; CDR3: CASSVTGTSGTEQYF
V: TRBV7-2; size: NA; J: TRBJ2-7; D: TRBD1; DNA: TGTGCCAGCAGCTACGACTCGGGACAGGGTCCCTACGAGCAGTACTTC; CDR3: CASSYDSGQGPYEQYF